The 11 T cell receptor beta chains in this list originate from one sample, sequenced in a study of cytomegalovirus exposure and HLA in healthy donors. The primer mix had 60 Vbeta and 13 Jbeta primers. Measured with immunoSEQ multiplex PCR; TCRdb has only the in-frame clones, and not every one. The sample gives some 130,000 clones, roughly three quarters of which show up once; 3.1% is in the top ten. The specimen was PBMCs. These receptors were obtained from a man between 40 and 49 years old in good health and CMV-seronegative.

The rearrangement uses TRBV2 and TRBJ1-1, with D maybe TRBD1 (6 bases). The CDR3 has 14 residues. Deletions cut 3 bases from V and 6 bases from J, with 14 bases between. Germline assignment: CDR1 SNHLY and CDR2 FYNNEI. The CDR3 protein is CASSDPGRGPEAFF. The DNA for the CDR3 is TGTGCCAGCAGTGACCCTGGCAGGGGCCCTGAAGCTTTCTTT. The full variable domain, completed using reference TRBV2 and TRBJ1-1, is EPEVTQTPSHQVTQMGQEVILRCVPISNHLYFYWYRQILGQKVEFLVSFYNNEISEKSEIFDDQFSVERPDGSNFTLKIRSTKLEDSAMYFCASSDPGRGPEAFFGQGTRLTVV.

This chain joins TRBV9 and TRBJ2-1, with 15 bases that match TRBD2. J lost 6 bases, V lost 0 bases, and 1 base had no gene match. The germline V gene has CDR1 SGDLS and CDR2 YYNGEE. CDR3 length equals 16 residues. The CDR3 here is CASSVGGLAGGNEQFF. CDR3 nucleotides: TGTGCCAGCAGCGTAGGGGGACTAGCGGGAGGCAATGAGCAGTTCTTC.

This chain links TRBV19 with TRBJ2-7; 7 bases fit TRBD1. The germline V gene encodes CDR1 LNHDA and CDR2 SQIVND (reference sequence). J gave up 3 bases and V 7 bases, and 9 bases lay outside the gene matches. The CDR3 extends over 14 amino acids. CDR3 amino acids: CASKETGTRYEQYF. In DNA, the CDR3 is TGTGCCAGTAAAGAGACAGGGACCCGCTACGAGCAGTACTTC.

The rearrangement uses TRBV5-1 and TRBJ1-3; D unresolved. Trimming removed 1 base from V and 2 bases from J, with 7 bases in between. The CDR3 has 14 amino acids. The germline gives CDR1 SGHRS, CDR2 YFSETQ. The CDR3 loop is CASSLSPPGNTIYF. The CDR3 region has the DNA TGCGCCAGCAGCTTGTCCCCTCCTGGAAACACCATATATTTT.

The gene calls are TRBV5-8 and TRBJ2-1, with a possible D match to TRBD2 (6 bases). V gave up 2 bases and J gave up 9 bases, with 21 bases separating them. CDR1 and CDR2 from the germline V gene are SGHTS and YDEGEE. This CDR3 is built from 16 residues. CDR3 DNA: TGTGCCAGCAGCTTACATGGGGGGATTACTGGCGGTGAGCAGTTCTTC. It codes for CASSLHGGITGGEQFF.

In its sample, this clone was seen a few times. This same CDR3 is encoded by further DNA sequences in the sample. This chain joins TRBV4-3 and TRBJ2-3; the match to TRBD2 covers 7 bases. Unmatched junction bases numbered 6, after V lost 0 bases and J lost 3 bases. In germline, CDR1 is LGHNA, CDR2 YSLEER. The CDR3 totals 16 residues. The CDR3 DNA sequence: TGCGCCAGCAGCCAAGAAGGGCGACTAGCAACAGATACGCAGTATTTT. Translating it yields CASSQEGRLATDTQYF.

The chain uses TRBV15 and TRBJ2-2; TRBD2 might be the D (5 bases). The CDR3 contains 16 residues. The germline V and J ends were trimmed by 0 bases and 5 bases, with 13 bases remaining between them. Germline V CDR1 and CDR2: LNHNV, YYDKDF (reference sequence). The CDR3 sequence is CATSRDEGRVTGELFF. DNA of the CDR3: TGTGCCACCAGCAGAGATGAGGGTCGGGTGACCGGGGAGCTGTTTTTT.

In DNA form, the CDR3 reads TGTGCCAGCAGCTTATGGCTAGCGGGGAGGTCAGATACGCAGTATTTT. It specifies CASSLWLAGRSDTQYF. The chain couples TRBV7-2 to TRBJ2-3, with 9 nucleotides matching TRBD2. The CDR3 totals 16 residues. Germline V gene sequence: CDR1 SGHTA, CDR2 FQGNSA. Unmatched junction bases numbered 7, after V lost 2 bases and J lost 4 bases. Variable domain in full (rest from reference TRBV7-2 and TRBJ2-3): GAGVSQSPSNKVTEKGKDVELRCDPISGHTALYWYRQSLGQGLEFLIYFQGNSAPDKSGLPSDRFSAERTGGSVSTLTIQRTQQEDSAVYLCASSLWLAGRSDTQYFGPGTRLTVL.

CDR3 in amino acids: CASSVLTGGYGYTF. The CDR3 DNA reads TGTGCCAGCAGTGTACTTACAGGGGGCTATGGCTACACCTTC. This chain links TRBV2 with TRBJ1-2; the match to TRBD1 covers 8 bases. Trimming removed 4 bases from V and 4 bases from J; junction bases left unmatched: 5. Looked up from germline, CDR1 is SNHLY and CDR2 is FYNNEI. This CDR3 contains 14 residues.

Only a few counts were recorded for this clone. This chain connects TRBV5-1 to TRBJ1-2; 10 bases match TRBD1. Germline assignment: CDR1 SGHRS and CDR2 YFSETQ. V lost 4 bases, J lost 0 bases, and 12 bases stayed unmatched. The CDR3 runs to 18 residues. The CDR3 DNA is TGCGCCAGCAGCCCGGAAGTTTCAGGACAGGGGGCTAACTATGGCTACACCTTC. Translation gives CASSPEVSGQGANYGYTF.

J is TRBJ1-4 and V is TRBV5-6; TRBD1 matches at 9 bases. The CDR3 contains 15 residues. Germline loops: CDR1 SGHDT, CDR2 YYEEEE. Trimming at V came to 0 bases and at J to 5 bases, leaving 2 bases not matched to a gene. The CDR3 protein is CASSLDGTGNEKLFF. The CDR3 bases are TGTGCCAGCAGCTTGGACGGGACAGGGAATGAAAAACTGTTTTTT.